These T cell receptor beta chains were read from a single sample in a study of blood T cells in healthy people across ages. MiXCR was run by TCRdb on the 5' RACE reads, yielding one entry per CDR3 protein. The sample consists of roughly 2 million distinct CDR3 sequences, 40% to 55% of them appearing once. Sample: blood. The receptor source for this set is a middle-aged woman in good health. CDR3s include the opening cysteine and the closing phenylalanine or tryptophan. The D gene is left open where the match is weak. Part of the rows lack a size; the others show once, few, many or a class for expanded clones.

size,J,D,V,DNA,CDR3
NA,TRBJ2-6,TRBD1,TRBV4-1,TGCGCCAGCAGCGGACGCCACACCGGGACAGGGGTCTCTGGGGCCAACGTCCTGACTTTC,CASSGRHTGTGVSGANVLTF
few,TRBJ2-7,TRBD1,TRBV10-3,TGTGCCATCAGTGAGGGGACAGGGGAAGGGGGCTACGAGCAGTACTTC,CAISEGTGEGGYEQYF
NA,TRBJ1-1,NA,TRBV27,TGTGCCAGCAGTTTAACAGGGCGTGCTGAAGCTTTCTTT,CASSLTGRAEAFF
NA,TRBJ2-7,NA,TRBV5-1,TGCGCCAGCAGCTTGCGAGGGTACGACGACGAGCAGTACTTC,CASSLRGYDDEQYF
NA,TRBJ2-7,NA,TRBV20-1,TGCAGTGCCACGCCCGGGACCCCAAGCTCCTACAATGAGCAGTACTTC,CSATPGTPSSYNEQYF
NA,TRBJ1-2,NA,TRBV2,TGTGCCAGCAGTGTGGGGTCGGGAGTTAACTATGGCTACACCTTC,CASSVGSGVNYGYTF
NA,TRBJ2-3,TRBD1,TRBV9,TGTGCCAGCAGCATCAGAGGGACAGGGCCCCTAGATACGCAGTATTTT,CASSIRGTGPLDTQYF
NA,TRBJ2-4,NA,TRBV7-9,TGTGCCAGCAGCCCCGATAAATCGCAGGGGAAAGAGCAGTACTTC,CASSPDKSQGKEQYF
NA,TRBJ1-2,NA,TRBV4-3,TGCGCCAGCAGCCCCCCCGCAGGGGATGGATATGGCTACACCTTC,CASSPPAGDGYGYTF
NA,TRBJ2-1,NA,TRBV29-1,TGCAGCGCTGGGCATTTTTCGGTCATCGAGCAGTTCTTC,CSAGHFSVIEQFF
few,TRBJ2-3,NA,TRBV20-1,TGCAGTGCTATACCCCTAGTGGGGGACACAGATACGCAGTATTTT,CSAIPLVGDTDTQYF
NA,TRBJ2-5,TRBD1,TRBV9,TGTGCCAGCAGCAAAACAGGGGGAGCTGGGGAGACCCAGTACTTC,CASSKTGGAGETQYF
few,TRBJ2-4,NA,TRBV5-1,TGCGCCAGCAGCTTGTCGAGTTATGGGAAAGACATTCAGTACTTC,CASSLSSYGKDIQYF
NA,TRBJ2-7,TRBD2,TRBV7-9,TGTGCCAGCAGCCAGAAACTACTAGCGGGGGGCGATGAGCAGTACTTC,CASSQKLLAGGDEQYF
NA,TRBJ2-7,NA,TRBV29-1,TGCAGCGTACCTGGACAGAACTACGAGCAGTACTTC,CSVPGQNYEQYF
NA,TRBJ2-1,TRBD1,TRBV28,TGTGCCAGCAGGTTAACTAGGACAGGGGGCGGGAGCTACAATGAGCAGTTCTTC,CASRLTRTGGGSYNEQFF
NA,TRBJ2-2,TRBD2,TRBV5-1,TGCGCCAGCAGCTTACGAGCGGGGGGGAACACCGGGGAGCTGTTTTTT,CASSLRAGGNTGELFF
once,TRBJ1-6,NA,TRBV15,TGTGCCACCAGCAGGGACAGCGACCCAAATTCACCCCTCCACTTT,CATSRDSDPNSPLHF
NA,TRBJ2-7,NA,TRBV6-5,TGTGCCAGCAGTTACTCCCAGGGGCCAAGCTCCTACAATGAGCAGTACTTC,CASSYSQGPSSYNEQYF
NA,TRBJ1-5,NA,TRBV6-4,TGTGCCAGCGGGCGACAGGCGTATAGCAATCAGCCCCAGCATTTT,CASGRQAYSNQPQHF
once,TRBJ2-3,TRBD1,TRBV10-3,TGTGCCATCAGTGATTATAATGGGGGACAGTCTTTTTTAGCAGATACGCAGTATTTT,CAISDYNGGQSFLADTQYF
few,TRBJ2-3,NA,TRBV7-3,TGTGCCAGCAGCTTAATGGATCGAGGCGCAGATACGCAGTATTTT,CASSLMDRGADTQYF
few,TRBJ2-3,TRBD2,TRBV20-1,TGCAGTGCTTTACTAGCGGGGGCTAGAGATACGCAGTATTTT,CSALLAGARDTQYF
NA,TRBJ1-5,NA,TRBV27,TGTGCCAGCAGTCCCCACCCACAGGGTATTAGCAATCAGCCCCAGCATTTT,CASSPHPQGISNQPQHF
few,TRBJ2-3,NA,TRBV7-2,TGTGCCAGCAGCTTAAATACCCTAGATACGCAGTATTTT,CASSLNTLDTQYF
NA,TRBJ1-3,NA,TRBV5-6,TGTGCCAGCAGCTCCTGGGGGCCCTCTGGAAACACCATATATTTT,CASSSWGPSGNTIYF
NA,TRBJ2-3,TRBD1,TRBV4-2,TGTGCCAGCAGCTCGGGGACAGGGGGTTTAATCACAGATACGCAGTATTTT,CASSSGTGGLITDTQYF
NA,TRBJ1-5,NA,TRBV27,TGTGCCAGCAGTGCAATCTTTCGAGAACAGGATCAGCCCCAGCATTTT,CASSAIFREQDQPQHF
once,TRBJ1-6,NA,TRBV7-9,TGTGCCAGCAGCTCCGCCGACAGCTTCAATTCACCCCTCCACTTT,CASSSADSFNSPLHF
NA,TRBJ2-7,TRBD1,TRBV4-1,TGCGCCAGCAGCCTCCTATGGGGGACAGGAGGCTACGAGCAGTACTTC,CASSLLWGTGGYEQYF
few,TRBJ2-1,NA,TRBV20-1,TGCAGTGCTAGATCCGGTTCTAGAGTTAACAATGAGCAGTTCTTC,CSARSGSRVNNEQFF
few,TRBJ2-5,TRBD2,TRBV4-1,TGCGCCAGCAGCCAAGTCGCGGGGGGGGTCGTTGCAGAGACCCAGTACTTC,CASSQVAGGVVAETQYF
NA,TRBJ1-1,NA,TRBV3-1,TGTGCCAGCAGCCAAGGATTGGAGGGCACTGAAGCTTTCTTT,CASSQGLEGTEAFF
NA,TRBJ2-5,NA,TRBV20-1,TGCAGTGCTAGAGATCGGTCAGTGGATTTGGAGCTTCAAGAGACCCAGTACTTC,CSARDRSVDLELQETQYF
once,TRBJ1-2,NA,TRBV4-3,TGCGCCAGCAGCCAAGCGGCACACCCGCCTAACTATGGCTACACCTTC,CASSQAAHPPNYGYTF